The rows below give T cell receptor beta chains drawn from one sample of a study of blood T cells in healthy people across ages. TCRdb redid the calling of the 5' RACE reads with MiXCR, one entry per CDR3 protein. The table shows about 1.6 million distinct CDR3 sequences, with roughly 30% occurring only once. Sequences were obtained from blood. The origin of the receptors is a woman in her 30s in good health. The CDR3 runs from the conserved cysteine through the conserved F or W. D genes are given only for firm matches. Clone size is shown for a subset of rows, as once, few, many or a class of expanded clone.

j_gene: TRBJ1-2; abundance: NA; v_gene: TRBV6-5; d_gene: NA; CDR3nt: TGTGCCAGCAGTTACATCCAGGGCTATGGCTACACCTTC; CDR3aa: CASSYIQGYGYTF
j_gene: TRBJ2-5; abundance: NA; v_gene: TRBV6-1; d_gene: NA; CDR3nt: TGTGCCAGCCCCCCGGCGGAGACCCAGTACTTC; CDR3aa: CASPPAETQYF
j_gene: TRBJ2-5; abundance: many; v_gene: TRBV5-1; d_gene: NA; CDR3nt: TGCGCCAGCAGCTTGGACCGCTTAGAGACCCAGTACTTC; CDR3aa: CASSLDRLETQYF
j_gene: TRBJ2-3; abundance: NA; v_gene: TRBV20-1; d_gene: NA; CDR3nt: TGCAGTGCTAGAGGGGCGGAGCACACAGATACGCAGTATTTT; CDR3aa: CSARGAEHTDTQYF
j_gene: TRBJ2-7; abundance: NA; v_gene: TRBV10-2; d_gene: NA; CDR3nt: TGCGCCAGTCAATATATTATCTTTAGCTACGAGCAGTACTTC; CDR3aa: CASQYIIFSYEQYF
j_gene: TRBJ1-2; abundance: NA; v_gene: TRBV5-1; d_gene: NA; CDR3nt: TGCGCCAGCAGCTTGGCGGCACGGAGAGCCGGGACAACCAACTATGGCTACACCTTC; CDR3aa: CASSLAARRAGTTNYGYTF
j_gene: TRBJ2-7; abundance: many; v_gene: TRBV29-1; d_gene: TRBD1; CDR3nt: TGCAGCGGCCGGGACAGTTCCTACGAGCAGTACTTC; CDR3aa: CSGRDSSYEQYF
j_gene: TRBJ2-7; abundance: few; v_gene: TRBV5-1; d_gene: TRBD1; CDR3nt: TGCGCCAGCAGCCTTGGCCCGACAGGGGGTAGCTACGAGCAGTACTTC; CDR3aa: CASSLGPTGGSYEQYF
j_gene: TRBJ2-1; abundance: few; v_gene: TRBV27; d_gene: TRBD1; CDR3nt: TGTGCCAGCAGCGCAGGGGGTGGCTTTTACAATGAGCAGTTCTTC; CDR3aa: CASSAGGGFYNEQFF
j_gene: TRBJ2-3; abundance: many; v_gene: TRBV5-6; d_gene: NA; CDR3nt: TGTGCCAGCAGCCAGGGGCCGCCCGATACGCAGTATTTT; CDR3aa: CASSQGPPDTQYF
j_gene: TRBJ2-1; abundance: few; v_gene: TRBV14; d_gene: NA; CDR3nt: TGTGCCAGCAGCCAATTTAGCGGGACAGGCCTCAATGAGCAGTTCTTC; CDR3aa: CASSQFSGTGLNEQFF
j_gene: TRBJ1-2; abundance: few; v_gene: TRBV20-1; d_gene: NA; CDR3nt: TGCAGTCCAAGAATGGCGGGATACGGCTACACCTTC; CDR3aa: CSPRMAGYGYTF
j_gene: TRBJ2-1; abundance: NA; v_gene: TRBV7-2; d_gene: TRBD2; CDR3nt: TGTGCCAGCAGCTTAGAAGGCGGCGGGGGAGGTCTATACAATGAGCAGTTCTTC; CDR3aa: CASSLEGGGGGLYNEQFF
j_gene: TRBJ2-1; abundance: few; v_gene: TRBV5-1; d_gene: NA; CDR3nt: TGCGCCAGCAGCTTGGGACAATCTATCAATGAGCAGTTCTTC; CDR3aa: CASSLGQSINEQFF
j_gene: TRBJ2-1; abundance: NA; v_gene: TRBV5-1; d_gene: NA; CDR3nt: TGCGCCAGCAGCTCTGTAGGGGGGACCTACAATGAGCAGTTCTTC; CDR3aa: CASSSVGGTYNEQFF
j_gene: TRBJ2-5; abundance: few; v_gene: TRBV7-3; d_gene: TRBD2; CDR3nt: TGTGCCAGCAGCTTAGGCGTAGCGGGAGTACCCTGGGAGACCCAGTACTTC; CDR3aa: CASSLGVAGVPWETQYF
j_gene: TRBJ2-7; abundance: few; v_gene: TRBV27; d_gene: NA; CDR3nt: TGTGCCAGCAGTTTCAGCTGGAGCTCCTACGAGCAGTACTTC; CDR3aa: CASSFSWSSYEQYF
j_gene: TRBJ2-3; abundance: NA; v_gene: TRBV12-3/TRBV12-4; d_gene: NA; CDR3nt: TGTGCCAGCAGCCGAGGCGGCCTAGTCAGAACAGATACGCAGTATTTT; CDR3aa: CASSRGGLVRTDTQYF
j_gene: TRBJ1-5; abundance: NA; v_gene: TRBV12-3/TRBV12-4; d_gene: NA; CDR3nt: TGTGCCAGCAGTTTATCGGGGGGCAGACAGCCCCAGCATTTT; CDR3aa: CASSLSGGRQPQHF
j_gene: TRBJ2-3; abundance: NA; v_gene: TRBV11-2; d_gene: TRBD2; CDR3nt: TGTACCAGCAGCTTAATAGCGGGAGGCCCAGATACGCAGTATTTT; CDR3aa: CTSSLIAGGPDTQYF